This TCR beta chain was recorded in a study of cytomegalovirus exposure and HLA in healthy donors. Germline CDR1 is MGHRA and CDR2 is YSYEKL. Trimming stripped 0 bases from V and 3 bases from J, with 7 bases between. The CDR3 has 14 amino acids. Of note for this clone: The same CDR3 is also encoded by other DNA sequences in this sample.

The PCR was carried out with 60 Vbeta primers and 13 Jbeta primers. Only in-frame clones appear in the TCRdb table, and some are missing; sequencing was by immunoSEQ multiplex PCR. The table includes some 91,000 clones, about 75% detected once. The receptor's source is a man between 35 and 55 years old in good health and CMV-seropositive. This chain joins TRBV4-1 and TRBJ2-3, with D possibly matching TRBD2 (6 bases). Sequencing input: PBMCs. The CDR3 sequence is CASSQDRETDTQYF. CDR3 coding DNA: TGCGCCAGCAGCCAAGATCGGGAGACAGATACGCAGTATTTT.